This T cell receptor (beta chain) was found in a study of shared clonotypes between healthy human individuals. The study's findings and limits: Shared clonotypes: about 4.6% naive CD4, 3.5% to 4% naive CD8, over 2% memory CD4, about 0.41% memory CD8.

The naive CD8 fraction comprised CD45RO-negative cells positively selected for CCR7 and excluded terminally differentiated effector memory CD45RA+ cells. The germline V gene encodes CDR1 MGHRA and CDR2 YSYEKL. The V end lost 4 bases, the J end lost 11 bases, and 15 bases lay between the germline ends. CDR3 length: 14 residues. TCRdb keeps only in-frame clones here, not all; method: immunoSEQ multiplex PCR. The table has about 2.2 million clones, 90% to 95% seen once; the top ten hold more than 1.5%. Comments on this clone: Its cognate antigen is unknown.

The sequencing input was naive CD8+ T cells from PBMCs. This clonotype was obtained from a man aged 18 to 29 in good health. Some clones in this sample may be carry-over from other donors' samples. This chain joins TRBV4-1 and TRBJ1-6; D is unresolved. The CDR3 region is CASSPYSRATPLHF. The CDR3 coding sequence is TGCGCCAGCAGCCCATACTCGCGGGCAACACCCCTCCACTTT.